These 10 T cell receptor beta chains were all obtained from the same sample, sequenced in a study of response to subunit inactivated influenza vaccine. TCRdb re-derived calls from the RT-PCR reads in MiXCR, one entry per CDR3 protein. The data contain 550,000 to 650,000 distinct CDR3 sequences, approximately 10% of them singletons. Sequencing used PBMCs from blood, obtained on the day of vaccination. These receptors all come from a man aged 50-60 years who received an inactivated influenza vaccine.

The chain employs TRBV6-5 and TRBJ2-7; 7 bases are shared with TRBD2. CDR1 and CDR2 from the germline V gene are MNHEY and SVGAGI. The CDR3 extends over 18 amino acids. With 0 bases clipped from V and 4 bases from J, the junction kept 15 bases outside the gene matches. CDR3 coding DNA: TGTGCCAGCAGTTACTCTAGAATGGTTGCAGGGAGGGGATACGAGCAGTACTTC. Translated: CASSYSRMVAGRGYEQYF.

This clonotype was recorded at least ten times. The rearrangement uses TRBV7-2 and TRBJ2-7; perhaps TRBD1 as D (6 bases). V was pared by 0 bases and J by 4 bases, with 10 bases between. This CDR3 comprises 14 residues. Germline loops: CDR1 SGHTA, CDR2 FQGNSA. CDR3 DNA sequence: TGTGCCAGCAGCTTAGCGTGGGGGCAGTACGAGCAGTACTTC. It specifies CASSLAWGQYEQYF.

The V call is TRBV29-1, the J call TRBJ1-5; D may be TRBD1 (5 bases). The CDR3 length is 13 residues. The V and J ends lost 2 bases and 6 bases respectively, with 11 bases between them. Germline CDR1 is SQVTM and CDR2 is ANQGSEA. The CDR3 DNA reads TGCAGCGTTGAAATGGGGGGGGGTCAGCCCCAGCATTTT. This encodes CSVEMGGGQPQHF.

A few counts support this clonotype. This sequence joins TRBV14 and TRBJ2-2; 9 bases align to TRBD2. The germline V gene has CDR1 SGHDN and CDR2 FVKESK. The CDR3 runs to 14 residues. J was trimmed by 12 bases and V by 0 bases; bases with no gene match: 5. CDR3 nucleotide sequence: TGTGCCAGCAGCCAAGAAATTAGCGGGGGACAGCTGTTTTTT. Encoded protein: CASSQEISGGQLFF.

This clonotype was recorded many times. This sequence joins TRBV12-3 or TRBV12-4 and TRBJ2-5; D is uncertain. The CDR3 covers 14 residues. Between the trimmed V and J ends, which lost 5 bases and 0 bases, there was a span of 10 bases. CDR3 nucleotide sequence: TGTGCCAGCAGTCCTTGGACGCACCAAGAGACCCAGTACTTC. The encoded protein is CASSPWTHQETQYF.

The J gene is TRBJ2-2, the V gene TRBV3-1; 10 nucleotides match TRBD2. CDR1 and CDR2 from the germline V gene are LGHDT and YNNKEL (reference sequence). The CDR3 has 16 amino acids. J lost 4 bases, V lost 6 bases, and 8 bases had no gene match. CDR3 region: CASRPATSGATGELFF. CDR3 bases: TGTGCCAGCAGGCCGGCTACTAGCGGGGCCACCGGGGAGCTGTTTTTT.

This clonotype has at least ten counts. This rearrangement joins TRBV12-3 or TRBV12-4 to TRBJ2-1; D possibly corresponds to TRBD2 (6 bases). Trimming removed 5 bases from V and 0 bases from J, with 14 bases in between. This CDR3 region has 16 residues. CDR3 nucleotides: TGTGCCAGCAGTCTCCCGGGACTGAGCTCCTACAATGAGCAGTTCTTC. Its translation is CASSLPGLSSYNEQFF.

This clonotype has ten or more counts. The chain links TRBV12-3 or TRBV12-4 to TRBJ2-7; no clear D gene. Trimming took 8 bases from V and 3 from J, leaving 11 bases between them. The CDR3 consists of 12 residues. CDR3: CASQRLNYEQYF. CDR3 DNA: TGTGCCAGCCAAAGACTCAACTACGAGCAGTACTTC.

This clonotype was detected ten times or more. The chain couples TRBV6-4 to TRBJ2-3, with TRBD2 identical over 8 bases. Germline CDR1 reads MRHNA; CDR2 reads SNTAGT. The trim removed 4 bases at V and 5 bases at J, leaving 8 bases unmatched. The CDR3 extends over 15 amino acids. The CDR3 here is CASSGVAGKEDTQYF. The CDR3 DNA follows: TGTGCCAGCAGTGGGGTAGCGGGAAAAGAAGATACGCAGTATTTT.

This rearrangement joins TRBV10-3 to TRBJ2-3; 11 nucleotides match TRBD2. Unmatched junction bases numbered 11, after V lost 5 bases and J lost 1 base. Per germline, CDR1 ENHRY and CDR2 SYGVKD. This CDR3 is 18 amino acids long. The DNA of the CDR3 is TGTGCCATCAGTCCTCTAGCGGGAGGCACTAAACGCACAGATACGCAGTATTTT. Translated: CAISPLAGGTKRTDTQYF.